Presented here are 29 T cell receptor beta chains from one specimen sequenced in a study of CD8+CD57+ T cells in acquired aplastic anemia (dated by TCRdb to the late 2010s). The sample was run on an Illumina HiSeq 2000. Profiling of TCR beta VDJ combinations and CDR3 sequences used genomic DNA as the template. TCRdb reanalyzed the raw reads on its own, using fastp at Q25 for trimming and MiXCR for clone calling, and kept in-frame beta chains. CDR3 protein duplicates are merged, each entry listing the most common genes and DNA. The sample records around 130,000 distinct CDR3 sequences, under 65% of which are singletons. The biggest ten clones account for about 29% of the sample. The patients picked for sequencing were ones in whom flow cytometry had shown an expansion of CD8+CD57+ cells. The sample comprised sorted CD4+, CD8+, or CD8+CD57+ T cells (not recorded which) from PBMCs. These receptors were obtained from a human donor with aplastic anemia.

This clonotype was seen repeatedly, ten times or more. The CDR3 sequence: CATSREQVRETQYF. For the CDR3, the DNA is TGTGCCACCAGCAGAGAACAGGTTAGGGAGACCCAGTACTTC. The chain has TRBV15 and TRBJ2-5; tentative D call: TRBD1 (5 bases). CDR3 length equals 14 residues. Germline CDR1 LNHNV, CDR2 YYDKDF (reference sequence). The V end lost 0 bases, the J end lost 5 bases, and 10 bases lay between the germline ends.

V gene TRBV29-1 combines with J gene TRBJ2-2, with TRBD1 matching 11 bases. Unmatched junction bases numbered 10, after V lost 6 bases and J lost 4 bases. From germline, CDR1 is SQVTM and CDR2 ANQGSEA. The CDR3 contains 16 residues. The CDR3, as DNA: TGCAGCGTCGGACAGGGGGCGGGGGCCGTCACCGGGGAGCTGTTTTTT. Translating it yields CSVGQGAGAVTGELFF.

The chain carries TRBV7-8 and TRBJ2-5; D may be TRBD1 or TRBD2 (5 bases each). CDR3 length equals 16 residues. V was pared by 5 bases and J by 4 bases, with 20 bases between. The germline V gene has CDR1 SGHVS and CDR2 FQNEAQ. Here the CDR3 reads CASSPTGTAAPETQYF. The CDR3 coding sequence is TGTGCCAGCAGCCCAACCGGGACGGCTGCCCCAGAGACCCAGTACTTC.

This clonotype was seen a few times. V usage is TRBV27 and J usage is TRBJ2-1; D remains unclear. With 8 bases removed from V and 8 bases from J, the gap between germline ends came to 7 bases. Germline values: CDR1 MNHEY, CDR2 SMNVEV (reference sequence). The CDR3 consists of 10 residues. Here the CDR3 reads CASQNDEQFF. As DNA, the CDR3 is TGTGCCAGCCAAAACGATGAGCAGTTCTTC.

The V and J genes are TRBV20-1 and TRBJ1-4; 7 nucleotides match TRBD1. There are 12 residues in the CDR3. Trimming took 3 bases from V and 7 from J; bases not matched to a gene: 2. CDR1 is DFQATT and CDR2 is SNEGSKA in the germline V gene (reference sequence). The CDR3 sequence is CSASRQGEKLFF. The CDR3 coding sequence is TGCAGTGCTAGCCGACAGGGTGAAAAACTGTTTTTT.

In nucleotides, the CDR3 is TGCAGTGCTAGGCCGGGCGGGTCCTACGAGCAGTACTTC. This sequence encodes CSARPGGSYEQYF. The rearrangement links TRBV20-1 to TRBJ2-7; tentatively, D is TRBD2 (5 bases). The V end lost 3 bases, the J end lost 1 base, and 10 bases lay between the germline ends. This CDR3 comprises 13 residues. The germline CDR1 and CDR2 sequences are DFQATT and SNEGSKA (reference sequence).

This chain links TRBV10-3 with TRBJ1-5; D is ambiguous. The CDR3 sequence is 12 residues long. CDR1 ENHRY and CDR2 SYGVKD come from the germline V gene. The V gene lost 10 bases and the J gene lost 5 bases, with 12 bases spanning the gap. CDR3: CASRRTDQPQHF. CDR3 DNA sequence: TGTGCCAGCAGAAGGACGGATCAGCCCCAGCATTTT.

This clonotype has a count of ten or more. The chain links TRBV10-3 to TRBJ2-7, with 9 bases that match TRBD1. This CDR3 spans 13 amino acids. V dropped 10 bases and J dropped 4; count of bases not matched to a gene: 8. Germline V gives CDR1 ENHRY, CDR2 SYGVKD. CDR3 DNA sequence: TGTGCCACCCTCGGACAGGGGTATTACGAGCAGTACTTC. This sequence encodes CATLGQGYYEQYF.

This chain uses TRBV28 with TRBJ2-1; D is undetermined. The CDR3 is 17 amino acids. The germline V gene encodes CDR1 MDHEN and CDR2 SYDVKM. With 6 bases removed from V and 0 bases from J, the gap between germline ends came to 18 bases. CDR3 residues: CASSRIPQVFSYNEQFF. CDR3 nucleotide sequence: TGTGCCAGCAGCCGCATCCCCCAGGTTTTCTCCTACAATGAGCAGTTCTTC.

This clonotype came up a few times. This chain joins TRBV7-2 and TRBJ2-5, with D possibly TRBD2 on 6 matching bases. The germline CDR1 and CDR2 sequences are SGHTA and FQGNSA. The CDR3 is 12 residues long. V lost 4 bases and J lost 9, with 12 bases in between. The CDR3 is CASSSDWEAQYF. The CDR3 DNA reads TGTGCCAGCAGCTCCGACTGGGAGGCCCAGTACTTC.

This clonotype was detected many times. CDR3 sequence (DNA): TGTGCCAGCAGCAGACAGGGTATGAACACTGAAGCTTTCTTT. Translating gives CASSRQGMNTEAFF. The rearrangement links TRBV12-3 or TRBV12-4 to TRBJ1-1, with TRBD1 matching 7 bases. The CDR3 covers 14 residues. With V trimmed by 6 bases and J by 0 bases, 4 bases remained unmatched.

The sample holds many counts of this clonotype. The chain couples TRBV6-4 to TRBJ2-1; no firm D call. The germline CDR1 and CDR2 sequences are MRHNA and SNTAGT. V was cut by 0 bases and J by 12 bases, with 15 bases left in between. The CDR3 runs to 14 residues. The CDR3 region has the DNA TGTGCCAGCAGTGACTCTGAGAGTGCCTCTTGGCAGTTCTTC. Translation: CASSDSESASWQFF.

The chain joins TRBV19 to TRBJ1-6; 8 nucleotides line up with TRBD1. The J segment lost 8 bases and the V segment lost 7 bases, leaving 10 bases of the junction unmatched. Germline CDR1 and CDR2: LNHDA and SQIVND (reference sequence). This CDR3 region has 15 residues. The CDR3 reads CASKPGTGMHSPLHF. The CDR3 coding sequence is TGTGCCAGTAAACCTGGGACAGGTATGCATTCACCCCTCCACTTT.

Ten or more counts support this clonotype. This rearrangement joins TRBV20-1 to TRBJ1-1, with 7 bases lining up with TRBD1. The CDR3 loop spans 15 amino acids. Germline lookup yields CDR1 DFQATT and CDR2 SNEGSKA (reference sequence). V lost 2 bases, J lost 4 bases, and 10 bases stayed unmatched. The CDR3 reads CSARPGSGQSTEAFF. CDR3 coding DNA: TGCAGTGCTAGACCCGGTTCGGGACAGAGCACTGAAGCTTTCTTT.

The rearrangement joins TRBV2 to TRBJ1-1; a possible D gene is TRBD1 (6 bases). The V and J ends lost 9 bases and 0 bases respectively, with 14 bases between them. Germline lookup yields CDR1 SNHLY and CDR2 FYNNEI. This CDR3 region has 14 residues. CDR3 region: CARQQGLMNTEAFF. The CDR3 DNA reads TGTGCCAGACAACAGGGACTAATGAACACTGAAGCTTTCTTT. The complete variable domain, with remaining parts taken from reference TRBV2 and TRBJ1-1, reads EPEVTQTPSHQVTQMGQEVILRCVPISNHLYFYWYRQILGQKVEFLVSFYNNEISEKSEIFDDQFSVERPDGSNFTLKIRSTKLEDSAMYFCARQQGLMNTEAFFGQGTRLTVV.

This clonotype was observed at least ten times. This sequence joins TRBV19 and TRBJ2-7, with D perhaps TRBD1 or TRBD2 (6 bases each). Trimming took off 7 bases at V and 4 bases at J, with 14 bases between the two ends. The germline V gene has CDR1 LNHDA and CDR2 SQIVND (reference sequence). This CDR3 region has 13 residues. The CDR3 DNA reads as TGTGCCAGTATGGCCGGGGGCGAATACGAGCAGTACTTC. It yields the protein CASMAGGEYEQYF.

The DNA of the CDR3 is TGCGCCAGCAGCAGGGACAGCCTTAATTCACCCCTCCACTTT. Its protein is CASSRDSLNSPLHF. This chain joins TRBV5-1 and TRBJ1-6; 7 bases are shared with TRBD1. Trimming at V came to 4 bases and at J to 6 bases, leaving 4 bases not matched to a gene. Germline V CDR1 and CDR2: SGHRS, YFSETQ. The CDR3 is 14 amino acids. Together with reference TRBV5-1 and TRBJ1-6, the CDR3 gives the full variable domain: KAGVTQTPRYLIKTRGQQVTLSCSPISGHRSVSWYQQTPGQGLQFLFEYFSETQRNKGNFPGRFSGRQFSNSRSEMNVSTLELGDSALYLCASSRDSLNSPLHFGNGTRLTVT.

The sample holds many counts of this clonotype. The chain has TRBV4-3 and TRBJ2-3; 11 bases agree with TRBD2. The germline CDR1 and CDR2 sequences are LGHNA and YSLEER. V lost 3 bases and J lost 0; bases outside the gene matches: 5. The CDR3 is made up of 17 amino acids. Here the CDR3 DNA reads TGCGCCAGCAGCCACGGACTAGCGGGTCCTAGCACAGATACGCAGTATTTT. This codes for CASSHGLAGPSTDTQYF.

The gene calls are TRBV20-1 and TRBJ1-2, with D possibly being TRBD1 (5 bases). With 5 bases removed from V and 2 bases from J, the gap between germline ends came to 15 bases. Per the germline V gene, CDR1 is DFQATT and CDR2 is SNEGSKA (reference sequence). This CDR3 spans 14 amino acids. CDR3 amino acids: CSAPRQRPNYGYTF. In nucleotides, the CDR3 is TGCAGTGCTCCCAGACAGAGACCCAACTATGGCTACACCTTC.

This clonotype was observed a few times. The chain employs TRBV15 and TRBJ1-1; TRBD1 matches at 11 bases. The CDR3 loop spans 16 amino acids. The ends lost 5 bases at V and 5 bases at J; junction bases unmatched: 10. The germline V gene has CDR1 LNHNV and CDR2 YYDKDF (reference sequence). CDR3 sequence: CATSSPGTGGRTEAFF. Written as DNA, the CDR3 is TGTGCCACCAGCTCCCCCGGGACAGGGGGGCGAACTGAAGCTTTCTTT.

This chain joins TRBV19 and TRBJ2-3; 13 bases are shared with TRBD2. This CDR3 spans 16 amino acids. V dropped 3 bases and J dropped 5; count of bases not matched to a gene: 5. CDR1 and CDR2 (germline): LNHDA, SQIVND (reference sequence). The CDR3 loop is CASSITSGRAQDTQYF. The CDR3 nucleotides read TGTGCCAGTAGTATTACTAGCGGGAGGGCCCAAGATACGCAGTATTTT.

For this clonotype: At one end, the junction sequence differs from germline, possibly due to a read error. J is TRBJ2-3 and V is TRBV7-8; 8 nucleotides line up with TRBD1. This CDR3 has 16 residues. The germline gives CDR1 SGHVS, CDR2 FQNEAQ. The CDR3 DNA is TGTGCCAGCAGCTCTGAACCGGGACAGGCTACAGATACGCATTATTTT. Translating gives CASSSEPGQATDTHYF.

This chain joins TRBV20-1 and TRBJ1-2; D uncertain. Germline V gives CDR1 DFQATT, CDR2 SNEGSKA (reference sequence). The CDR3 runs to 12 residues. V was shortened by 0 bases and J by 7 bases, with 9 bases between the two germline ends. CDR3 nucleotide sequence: TGCAGTGCTAGAGAGGGGTTCGGTGGCTACACCTTC. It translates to CSAREGFGGYTF.

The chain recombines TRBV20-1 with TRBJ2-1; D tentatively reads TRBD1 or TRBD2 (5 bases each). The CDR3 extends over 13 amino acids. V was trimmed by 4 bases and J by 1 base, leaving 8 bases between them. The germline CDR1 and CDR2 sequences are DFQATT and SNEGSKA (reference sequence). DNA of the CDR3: TGCAGTGCTATAGAGGGGTCCTACAATGAGCAGTTCTTC. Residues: CSAIEGSYNEQFF.

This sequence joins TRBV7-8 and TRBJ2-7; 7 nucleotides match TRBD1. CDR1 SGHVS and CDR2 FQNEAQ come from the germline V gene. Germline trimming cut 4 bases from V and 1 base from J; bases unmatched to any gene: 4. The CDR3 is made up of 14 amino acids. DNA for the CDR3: TGTGCCAGCAGCTCCAAGACAGGGTCCTACGAGCAGTACTTC. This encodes CASSSKTGSYEQYF.

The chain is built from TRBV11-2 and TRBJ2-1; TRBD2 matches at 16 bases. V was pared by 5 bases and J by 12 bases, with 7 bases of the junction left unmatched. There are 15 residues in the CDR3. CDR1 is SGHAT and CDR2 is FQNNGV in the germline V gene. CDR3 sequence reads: CASSQGLAGGWGQFF. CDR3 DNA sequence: TGTGCCAGCAGCCAGGGACTAGCGGGAGGGTGGGGGCAGTTCTTC.

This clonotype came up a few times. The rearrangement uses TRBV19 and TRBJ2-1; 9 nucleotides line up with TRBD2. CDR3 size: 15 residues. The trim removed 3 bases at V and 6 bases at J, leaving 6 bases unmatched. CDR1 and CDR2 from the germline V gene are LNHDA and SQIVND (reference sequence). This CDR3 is CASSISASGTNEQFF. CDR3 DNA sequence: TGTGCCAGTAGTATCTCGGCTAGCGGGACCAATGAGCAGTTCTTC.

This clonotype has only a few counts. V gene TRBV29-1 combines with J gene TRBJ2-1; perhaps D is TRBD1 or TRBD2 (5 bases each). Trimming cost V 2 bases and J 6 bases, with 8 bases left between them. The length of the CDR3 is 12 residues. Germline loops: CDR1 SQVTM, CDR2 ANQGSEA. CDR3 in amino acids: CSVETGANEQFF. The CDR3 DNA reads TGCAGCGTTGAAACCGGGGCCAATGAGCAGTTCTTC.

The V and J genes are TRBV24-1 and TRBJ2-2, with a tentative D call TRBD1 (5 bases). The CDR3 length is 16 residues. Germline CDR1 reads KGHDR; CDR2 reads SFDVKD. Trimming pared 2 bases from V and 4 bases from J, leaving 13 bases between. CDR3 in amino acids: CATSDSTRASTGELFF. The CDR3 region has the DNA TGTGCCACCAGTGATTCCACCAGGGCGAGCACCGGGGAGCTGTTTTTT.